Below, 27 T cell receptor beta chains from the same sample are listed, as sequenced in a study of CD8 T cells in ankylosing spondylitis. Study-level points and caveats: It appeared that ankylosing spondylitis blood was characterized by a TCR beta motif of fewer than ten highly homologous variants.

No antigens are known for them. TCRdb independently ran MiXCR on the 5' RACE reads; one entry per CDR3 protein. The sample consists of approximately 540,000 distinct CDR3 sequences, 9.5% to 15% of them appearing once. Sequencing was done on a sample of blood, either unsorted or a sorted T cell fraction (not recorded which). These receptor sequences come from a male donor with ankylosing spondylitis.

The chain combines TRBV20-1 with TRBJ1-5; D is uncertain. Germline assignment: CDR1 DFQATT and CDR2 SNEGSKA (reference sequence). This CDR3 is built from 15 residues. V lost 6 bases, J lost 4 bases, and 19 bases lay in between. The CDR3 is CSAPMKAGGNQPQHF. The CDR3 DNA follows: TGCAGTGCCCCTATGAAGGCGGGAGGGAATCAGCCCCAGCATTTT.

This clonotype came up a few times. CDR3 sequence: CASSLEGSGAGETQYF. CDR3 in DNA: TGCGCCAGCAGCTTGGAGGGCTCAGGGGCGGGGGAGACCCAGTACTTC. The V gene is TRBV5-1, the J gene TRBJ2-5; D could derive from TRBD1 or TRBD2 (6 bases each). V lost 0 bases and J lost 5, with 17 bases in between. The CDR3 totals 16 residues. Germline CDR1 SGHRS, CDR2 YFSETQ.

This clonotype was detected a few times. The chain has TRBV28 and TRBJ1-1; possibly TRBD1 for D (6 bases). Germline V gene data show CDR1 as MDHEN and CDR2 as SYDVKM. The CDR3 runs to 15 residues. V lost 1 base, J lost 3 bases, and 12 bases lay in between. In nucleotides, the CDR3 is TGTGCCAGCAGTTTATTTGGGGGCAGCCACACTGAAGCTTTCTTT. The encoded protein is CASSLFGGSHTEAFF.

Ten or more counts support this clonotype. The chain joins TRBV10-3 to TRBJ1-6; D unresolved. The length of the CDR3 is 17 residues. Germline CDR1 is ENHRY and CDR2 is SYGVKD. V lost 0 bases to trimming and J lost 11 bases, with 20 bases between them. DNA for the CDR3: TGTGCCATCAGTGAGTCGACTCAGCTTCTAATTCGGGCACCCCTCCACTTT. It is translated as CAISESTQLLIRAPLHF.

J is TRBJ2-2 and V is TRBV25-1; D call uncertain. The V and J ends lost 1 base and 3 bases respectively, with 21 bases between them. The CDR3 is 19 residues long. Germline V gene data show CDR1 as MGHDK and CDR2 as SYGVNS. CDR3 protein: CASSEWPSSSAPDTGELFF. The DNA for the CDR3 is TGTGCCAGCAGTGAATGGCCCTCGAGCAGTGCCCCCGACACCGGGGAGCTGTTTTTT. The variable domain in full, completed from reference TRBV25-1 and TRBJ2-2, reads EADIYQTPRYLVIGTGKKITLECSQTMGHDKMYWYQQDPGMELHLIHYSYGVNSTEKGDLSSESTVSRIRTEHFPLTLESARPSHTSQYLCASSEWPSSSAPDTGELFFGEGSRLTVL.

This chain joins TRBV20-1 and TRBJ2-1, with unresolved D. CDR1 is DFQATT, CDR2 SNEGSKA, per germline (reference sequence). The CDR3 has 13 residues. Trimming cost V 5 bases and J 6 bases, with 14 bases left between them. The CDR3 bases are TGCAGTGCTTGCTCTAACCCCCCCAATGAGCAGTTCTTC. The encoded protein is CSACSNPPNEQFF.

This clonotype appeared a few times. This chain joins TRBV11-1 and TRBJ2-1; D perhaps matches TRBD2 (5 bases). V gave up 4 bases and J gave up 3 bases, with 25 bases separating them. The CDR3 contains 19 residues. CDR1 SGHAT and CDR2 FQDESV come from the germline V gene (reference sequence). This CDR3 reads CASSYKLWGATLDYNEQFF. CDR3 DNA: TGTGCCAGCAGCTACAAACTCTGGGGAGCCACCCTAGACTACAATGAGCAGTTCTTC.

CDR3 region: CASSLVGLAGGGAGELFF. CDR3 DNA sequence: TGTGCCAGCAGCTTGGTTGGACTAGCGGGAGGAGGAGCCGGGGAGCTGTTTTTT. The chain links TRBV5-6 to TRBJ2-2; TRBD2 matches at 14 bases. Germline CDR1 is SGHDT and CDR2 is YYEEEE. The CDR3 spans 18 residues. The trim removed 0 bases at V and 6 bases at J, leaving 7 bases unmatched.

This clonotype was seen ten or more times. DNA of the CDR3: TGCGCCAGCAGCTTGGACGGGGCTTACACTGAAGCTTTCTTT. This gives the protein CASSLDGAYTEAFF. The rearrangement uses TRBV5-1 and TRBJ1-1; maybe TRBD1 (5 bases). Germline V lookup: CDR1 SGHRS, CDR2 YFSETQ. V was trimmed by 0 bases and J by 3 bases, leaving 9 bases between them. The CDR3 is 14 residues long.

This clonotype showed up just a few times. The chain joins TRBV11-2 to TRBJ2-3; D is possibly TRBD2 (5 bases). This CDR3 is 17 amino acids long. Germline V gene data show CDR1 as SGHAT and CDR2 as FQNNGV. Trimming stripped 0 bases from V and 4 bases from J, with 17 bases between. The CDR3 DNA is TGTGCCAGCAGCTTAGATGGACCGAGGGATCTTCCAGATACGCAGTATTTT. Amino acid sequence: CASSLDGPRDLPDTQYF.

This clonotype was picked up many times. The chain employs TRBV5-6 and TRBJ2-2; D unresolved. V shed 3 bases and J shed 5 bases, with 14 bases lying between them. This CDR3 is 15 amino acids long. Per germline, CDR1 SGHDT and CDR2 YYEEEE. CDR3 sequence (DNA): TGTGCCAGCAGCTGGAGCAGGCTTCGGACCGGGGAGCTGTTTTTT. It encodes CASSWSRLRTGELFF. Drawing the rest from reference TRBV5-6 and TRBJ2-2, the complete variable domain is DAGVTQSPTHLIKTRGQQVTLRCSPKSGHDTVSWYQQALGQGPQFIFQYYEEEERQRGNFPDRFSGHQFPNYSSELNVNALLLGDSALYLCASSWSRLRTGELFFGEGSRLTVL.

This chain connects TRBV2 to TRBJ2-5; 12 nucleotides agree with TRBD1. The junction had 12 bases not matched to a gene; V was cut back by 11 bases and J by 2 bases. Germline loops: CDR1 SNHLY, CDR2 FYNNEI. CDR3 length: 16 residues. CDR3 loop: CAGRGQGATPQETQYF. CDR3 nucleotide sequence: TGTGCCGGGCGGGGACAGGGGGCCACACCACAAGAGACCCAGTACTTC.

This clonotype has just a few counts. V gene TRBV18 combines with J gene TRBJ2-1, with TRBD2 as a possible D gene (5 bases). CDR3 size: 14 residues. V dropped 3 bases and J dropped 7 bases, with 13 bases sitting between them. The V gene's germline CDR1 is KGHSH and CDR2 LQKENI. DNA for the CDR3: TGTGCCAGCTCACCGGTTAGCGAAGGGAATGAGCAGTTCTTC. The encoded protein is CASSPVSEGNEQFF.

V is TRBV7-2 and J is TRBJ2-5; TRBD2 matches 7 bases. Germline V gene sequence: CDR1 SGHTA, CDR2 FQGNSA. J was trimmed by 14 bases and V by 1 base; bases with no gene match: 10. The CDR3 loop spans 13 amino acids. CDR3 sequence reads: CASSLDILAGPYF. CDR3 DNA: TGTGCCAGCAGCTTAGATATTTTAGCGGGTCCTTACTTC.

The V and J genes are TRBV20-1 and TRBJ2-7; no clear D. Germline V gives CDR1 DFQATT, CDR2 SNEGSKA (reference sequence). With 1 base removed from V and 2 bases from J, the gap between germline ends came to 12 bases. The CDR3 spans 14 residues. The CDR3 loop reads CSARGYTLAYEQYF. CDR3 nucleotide sequence: TGCAGTGCTAGAGGTTATACTCTTGCCTACGAGCAGTACTTC.

The chain employs TRBV20-1 and TRBJ2-7, with 10 bases that match TRBD2. The V and J ends lost 3 bases and 5 bases, in that order; junction bases with no gene match: 7. The CDR3 consists of 14 residues. Germline V gives CDR1 DFQATT, CDR2 SNEGSKA (reference sequence). CDR3 nucleotides: TGCAGTGCTAGTGACCGCGGGACTAGCGACGAGCAGTACTTC. Its protein is CSASDRGTSDEQYF.

The J gene is TRBJ1-1, the V gene TRBV29-1; 7 bases align to TRBD1. CDR3 length: 16 residues. The V gene's germline CDR1 is SQVTM and CDR2 ANQGSEA. Trimming removed 1 base from V and 0 bases from J; junction bases left unmatched: 8. DNA of the CDR3: TGCAGCGTTGAAGCGGACAGGTTGATTATGAACACTGAAGCTTTCTTT. Amino acid sequence: CSVEADRLIMNTEAFF. The whole variable domain, filled in from reference TRBV29-1 and TRBJ1-1, reads SAVISQKPSRDICQRGTSLTIQCQVDSQVTMMFWYRQQPGQSLTLIATANQGSEATYESGFVIDKFPISRPNLTFSTLTVSNMSPEDSSIYLCSVEADRLIMNTEAFFGQGTRLTVV.

This sequence joins TRBV18 and TRBJ1-5; TRBD1 matches at 7 bases. Germline-derived CDR1 and CDR2 are KGHSH and LQKENI. The V gene end was trimmed by 4 bases and the J gene end by 0 bases; junction bases not matched to a gene: 3. The length of the CDR3 is 15 residues. The CDR3 DNA reads TGTGCCAGCTCACGGGACAGTGATAGCAATCAGCCCCAGCATTTT. This translates into CASSRDSDSNQPQHF.

This clonotype turned up a few times. The rearrangement links TRBV5-1 to TRBJ2-5, with a tentative D call TRBD2 (5 bases). CDR3 length: 14 residues. Trimming stripped 5 bases from V and 5 bases from J, with 16 bases between. Germline CDR1 reads SGHRS; CDR2 reads YFSETQ. The CDR3 is CASRTNLRGETQYF. The CDR3 DNA reads TGCGCCAGCAGAACTAACTTACGCGGGGAGACCCAGTACTTC.

This clonotype came up a few times. The CDR3 loop reads CSARDLGLAALSTDTQYF. CDR3 nucleotide sequence: TGCAGTGCTAGAGATCTGGGACTAGCGGCCCTTAGCACAGATACGCAGTATTTT. This chain uses TRBV20-1 with TRBJ2-3, with TRBD2 matching over 11 bases. Per the germline V gene, CDR1 is DFQATT and CDR2 is SNEGSKA (reference sequence). CDR3 size: 18 residues. Trimming cost V 0 bases and J 0 bases; bases outside gene matches: 8.

This clonotype appeared a few times. The chain links TRBV15 to TRBJ2-7; the match to TRBD2 covers 7 bases. The CDR3 totals 18 residues. V shed 0 bases and J 6 bases; nucleotides not matched to a gene: 17. The V gene's germline CDR1 is LNHNV and CDR2 YYDKDF (reference sequence). Written as DNA, the CDR3 is TGTGCCACCAGCAGAGATCGAGGTAATAGCGGGTACTTGCGCGAGCAGTACTTC. It is translated as CATSRDRGNSGYLREQYF. The whole variable domain, filled in from reference TRBV15 and TRBJ2-7, reads DAMVIQNPRYQVTQFGKPVTLSCSQTLNHNVMYWYQQKSSQAPKLLFHYYDKDFNNEADTPDNFQSRRPNTSFCFLDIRSPGLGDTAMYLCATSRDRGNSGYLREQYFGPGTRLTVT.

The chain links TRBV2 to TRBJ2-1, with 13 bases fitting TRBD2. The V segment lost 6 bases and the J segment 7 bases; nucleotides outside the gene matches: 6. The CDR3 sequence is 15 residues long. CDR1 is SNHLY, CDR2 FYNNEI, per germline. Written as DNA, the CDR3 is TGTGCCAGCAGGGGGACTAGCGGGATGGAGAATGAGCAGTTCTTC. Translated: CASRGTSGMENEQFF.

The rearrangement uses TRBV4-1 and TRBJ2-1, with 11 bases fitting TRBD2. With V trimmed by 0 bases and J by 7 bases, 8 bases remained unmatched. The CDR3 contains 17 residues. Germline values: CDR1 MGHRA, CDR2 YSYEKL. CDR3 nucleotides: TGCGCCAGCAGCCAAGATCACCTAGCGGGAGGTCCAAATGAGCAGTTCTTC. The encoded protein is CASSQDHLAGGPNEQFF.

The chain links TRBV6-1 to TRBJ2-3, with D uncertain. Per germline, CDR1 MNHNS and CDR2 SASEGT. There are 12 residues in the CDR3. V was clipped by 5 bases and J by 7 bases, with 10 bases between them. As DNA, the CDR3 is TGTGCCAGCAGTCCTAGAAGAAATACGCAGTATTTT. Protein: CASSPRRNTQYF.

A few counts support this clonotype. This chain's CDR3 is CASSYAGLAGGEQYF. DNA of the CDR3: TGTGCCAGCAGTTACGCGGGACTAGCGGGAGGCGAGCAGTACTTC. The V and J genes are TRBV6-2 or TRBV6-3 and TRBJ2-7; TRBD2 aligns across 15 bases. The CDR3 consists of 15 residues. Trimming at V came to 2 bases and at J to 6 bases, leaving 2 bases not matched to a gene. Germline V CDR1 and CDR2: MNHEY, SVGEGT.

The rearrangement joins TRBV10-1 to TRBJ2-1; 9 bases are a match to TRBD2. CDR3 length: 16 amino acids. The V segment lost 2 bases and the J segment 6 bases; nucleotides outside the gene matches: 8. Germline V gene lookup returns CDR1 WNHNN and CDR2 SYGVQD (reference sequence). The CDR3 is CASSEASGNPGNEQFF. CDR3 nucleotide sequence: TGCGCCAGCAGTGAGGCTAGCGGGAACCCGGGCAATGAGCAGTTCTTC.

V usage is TRBV20-1 and J usage is TRBJ1-1; D gene uncertain. The V end lost 6 bases, the J end lost 3 bases, and 20 bases lay between the germline ends. Per the germline V gene, CDR1 is DFQATT and CDR2 is SNEGSKA (reference sequence). The CDR3 has 15 residues. CDR3: CSAHLPGRRYTEAFF. DNA for the CDR3: TGCAGTGCCCACCTCCCGGGCAGGAGGTACACTGAAGCTTTCTTT.